This T cell receptor beta chain was captured by sequencing in a study of chemoradiotherapy in HPV16-positive cancers. Study-level information: Candidate HPV-specific clones and shared TCR motifs came from two HPV16-positive patients. General study results and limits: HPV-responsive T-cell expansion during chemoradiotherapy was linked to improved recurrence-free survival in HPV16-positive patients. During treatment, candidate HPV-specific clones and E7-related motifs expanded in tumor. Only two HPV16-positive patients supplied the functional HPV-specificity definition.

Concerning this clone itself: The target antigen is unknown.

Data came from immunoSEQ multiplex PCR; TCRdb stores just in-frame clones and leaves some out. The repertoire holds around 30,000 clones, with approximately 90% as singletons. This specimen consisted of blood, obtained from a patient who underwent chemoradiotherapy. This clonotype was sampled from a human donor with HPV-associated anogenital cancer.

The DNA for the CDR3 is TGCGCCAGCAGCTGGGTCGGTGGGGCCACCCAAGAGACCCAGTACTTC. It is translated as CASSWVGGATQETQYF. This sequence joins TRBV5-1 and TRBJ2-5, with D maybe TRBD1 (5 bases). The V end was cut by 3 bases, the J end by 1 base, with 16 bases between. This CDR3 comprises 16 residues. The germline V gene has CDR1 SGHRS and CDR2 YFSETQ.